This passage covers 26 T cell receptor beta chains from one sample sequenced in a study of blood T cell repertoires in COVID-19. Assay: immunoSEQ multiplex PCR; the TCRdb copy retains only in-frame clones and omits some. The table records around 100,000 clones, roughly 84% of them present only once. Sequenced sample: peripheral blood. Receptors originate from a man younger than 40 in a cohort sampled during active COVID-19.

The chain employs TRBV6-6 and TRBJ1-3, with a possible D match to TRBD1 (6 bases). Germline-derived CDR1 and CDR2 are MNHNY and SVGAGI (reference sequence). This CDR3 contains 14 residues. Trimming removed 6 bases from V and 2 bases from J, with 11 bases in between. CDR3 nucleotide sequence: TGTGCCAGCAGGCGGACAGCTGCTGGAAACACCATATATTTT. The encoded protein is CASRRTAAGNTIYF.

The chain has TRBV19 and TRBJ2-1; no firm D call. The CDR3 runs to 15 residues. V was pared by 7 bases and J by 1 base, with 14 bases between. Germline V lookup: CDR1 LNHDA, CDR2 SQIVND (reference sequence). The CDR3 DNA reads TGTGCCAGTACCTCCCGGGTTGCTTCCTACAATGAGCAGTTCTTC. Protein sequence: CASTSRVASYNEQFF.

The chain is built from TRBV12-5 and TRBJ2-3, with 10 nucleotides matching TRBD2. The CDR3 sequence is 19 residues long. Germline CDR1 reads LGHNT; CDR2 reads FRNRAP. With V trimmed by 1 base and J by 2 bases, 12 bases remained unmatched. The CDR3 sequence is CASGLDQLLAGETTDTQYF. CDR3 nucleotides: TGTGCTAGTGGTTTGGACCAACTTCTAGCGGGGGAGACCACAGATACGCAGTATTTT.

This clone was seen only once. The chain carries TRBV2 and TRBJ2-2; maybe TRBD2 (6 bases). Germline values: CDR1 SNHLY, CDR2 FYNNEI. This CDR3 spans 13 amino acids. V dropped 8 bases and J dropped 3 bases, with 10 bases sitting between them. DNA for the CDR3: TGTGCCAGCGCGGGGTTGTACACCGGGGAGCTGTTTTTT. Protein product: CASAGLYTGELFF.

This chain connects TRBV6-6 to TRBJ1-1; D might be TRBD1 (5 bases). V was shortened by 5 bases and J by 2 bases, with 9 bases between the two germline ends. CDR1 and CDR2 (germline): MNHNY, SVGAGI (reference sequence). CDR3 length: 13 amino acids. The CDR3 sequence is CASSPTVNTEAFF. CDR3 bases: TGTGCCAGCAGTCCGACAGTTAACACTGAAGCTTTCTTT.

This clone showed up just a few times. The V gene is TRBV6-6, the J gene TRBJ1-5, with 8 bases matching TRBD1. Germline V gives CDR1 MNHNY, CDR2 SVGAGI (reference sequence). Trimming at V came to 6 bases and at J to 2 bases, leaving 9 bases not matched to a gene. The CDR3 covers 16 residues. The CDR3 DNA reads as TGTGCCAGCAGCTATTGGACAGGGCAGGGCAATCAGCCCCAGCATTTT. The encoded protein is CASSYWTGQGNQPQHF.

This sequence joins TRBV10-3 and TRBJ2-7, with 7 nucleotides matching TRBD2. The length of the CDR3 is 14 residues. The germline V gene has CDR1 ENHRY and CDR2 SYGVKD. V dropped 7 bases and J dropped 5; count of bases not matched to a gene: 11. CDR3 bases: TGTGCCATCAAGTGGGAGGGGCCTGGAGACGAGCAGTACTTC. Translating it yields CAIKWEGPGDEQYF.

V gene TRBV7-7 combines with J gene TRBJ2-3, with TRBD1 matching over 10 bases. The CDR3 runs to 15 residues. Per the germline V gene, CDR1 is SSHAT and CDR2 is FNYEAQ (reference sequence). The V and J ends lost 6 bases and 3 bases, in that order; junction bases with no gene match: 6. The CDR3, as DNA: TGTGCCAGCAGTTCCGGGACAGGGGAGACAGATACGCAGTATTTT. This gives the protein CASSSGTGETDTQYF.

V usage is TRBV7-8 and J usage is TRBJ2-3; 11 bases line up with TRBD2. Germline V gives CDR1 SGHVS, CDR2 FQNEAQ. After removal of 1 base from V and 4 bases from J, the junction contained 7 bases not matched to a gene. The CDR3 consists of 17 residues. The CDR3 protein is CASSLEDSGGAADTQYF. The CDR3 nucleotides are TGTGCCAGCAGCTTAGAGGATAGCGGGGGGGCGGCAGATACGCAGTATTTT. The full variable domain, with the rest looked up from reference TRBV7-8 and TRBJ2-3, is GAGVSQSPRYKVAKRGQDVALRCDPISGHVSLFWYQQALGQGPEFLTYFQNEAQLDKSGLPSDRFFAERPEGSVSTLKIQRTQQEDSAVYLCASSLEDSGGAADTQYFGPGTRLTVL.

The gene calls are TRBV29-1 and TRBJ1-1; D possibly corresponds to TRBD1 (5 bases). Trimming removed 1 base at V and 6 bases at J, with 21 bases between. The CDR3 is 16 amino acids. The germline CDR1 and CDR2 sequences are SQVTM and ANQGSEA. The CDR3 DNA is TGCAGCGTTGAAGGATTAGGAAGGACAAGAAGGGCTGAAGCTTTCTTT. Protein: CSVEGLGRTRRAEAFF.

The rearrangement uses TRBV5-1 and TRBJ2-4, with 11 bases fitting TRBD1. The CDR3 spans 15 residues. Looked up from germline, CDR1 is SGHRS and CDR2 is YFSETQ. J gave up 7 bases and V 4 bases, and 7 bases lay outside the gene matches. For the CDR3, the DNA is TGCGCCAGCAGCCCGGGACAGGGGGGATCGAACATTCAGTACTTC. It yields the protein CASSPGQGGSNIQYF.

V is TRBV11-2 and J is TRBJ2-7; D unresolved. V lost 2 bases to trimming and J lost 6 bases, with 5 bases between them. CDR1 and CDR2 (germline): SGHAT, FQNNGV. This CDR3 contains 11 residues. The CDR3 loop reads CASSLFSEQYF. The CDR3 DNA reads TGTGCCAGCAGCTTATTCTCCGAGCAGTACTTC. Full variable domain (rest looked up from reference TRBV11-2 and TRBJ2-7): EAGVAQSPRYKIIEKRQSVAFWCNPISGHATLYWYQQILGQGPKLLIQFQNNGVVDDSQLPKDRFSAERLKGVDSTLKIQPAKLEDSAVYLCASSLFSEQYFGPGTRLTVT.

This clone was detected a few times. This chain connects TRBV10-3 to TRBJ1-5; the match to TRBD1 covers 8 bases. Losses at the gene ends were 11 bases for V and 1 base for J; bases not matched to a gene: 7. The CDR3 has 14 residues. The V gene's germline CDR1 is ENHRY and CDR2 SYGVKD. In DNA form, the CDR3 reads TGTGCCTCGGGACAGGAGGGCAGCAATCAGCCCCAGCATTTT. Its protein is CASGQEGSNQPQHF.

CDR3 in amino acids: CASSPPNAGQGYTF. The DNA for the CDR3 is TGTGCCAGCTCACCCCCGAATGCGGGTCAGGGCTACACCTTC. The rearrangement joins TRBV18 to TRBJ1-2; no definite D call. CDR3 length equals 14 residues. The V and J ends lost 3 bases and 8 bases respectively, with 16 bases between them. CDR1 KGHSH and CDR2 LQKENI come from the germline V gene.

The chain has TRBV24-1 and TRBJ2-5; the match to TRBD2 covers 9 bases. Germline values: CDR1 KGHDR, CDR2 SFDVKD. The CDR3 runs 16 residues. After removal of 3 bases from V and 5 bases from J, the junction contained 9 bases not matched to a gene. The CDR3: CATSDAAGGSWETQYF. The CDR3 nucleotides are TGTGCCACCAGTGATGCAGCGGGGGGTTCGTGGGAGACCCAGTACTTC.

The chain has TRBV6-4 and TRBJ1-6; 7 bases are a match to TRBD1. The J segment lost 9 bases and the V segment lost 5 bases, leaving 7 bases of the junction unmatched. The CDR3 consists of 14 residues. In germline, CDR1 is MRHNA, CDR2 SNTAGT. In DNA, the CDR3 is TGTGCCAGCAGTAGTGCCTCAGGGGGTTCACCCCTCCACTTT. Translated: CASSSASGGSPLHF.

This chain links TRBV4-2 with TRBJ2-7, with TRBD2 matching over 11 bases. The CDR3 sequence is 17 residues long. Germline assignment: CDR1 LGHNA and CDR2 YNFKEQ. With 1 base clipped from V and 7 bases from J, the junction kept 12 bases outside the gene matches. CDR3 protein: CASSQGAHSGGAREQYF. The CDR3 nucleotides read TGTGCCAGCAGCCAAGGGGCTCATAGCGGGGGGGCGAGGGAGCAGTACTTC.

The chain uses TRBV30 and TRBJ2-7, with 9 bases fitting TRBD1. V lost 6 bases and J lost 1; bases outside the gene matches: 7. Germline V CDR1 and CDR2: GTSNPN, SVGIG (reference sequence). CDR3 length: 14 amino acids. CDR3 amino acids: CACPGQGSSYEQYF. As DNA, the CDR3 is TGTGCCTGCCCAGGACAGGGGAGTTCCTACGAGCAGTACTTC.

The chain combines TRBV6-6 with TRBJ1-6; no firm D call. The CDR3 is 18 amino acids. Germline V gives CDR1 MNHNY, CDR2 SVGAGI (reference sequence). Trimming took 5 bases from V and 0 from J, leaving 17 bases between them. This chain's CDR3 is CASSRNGLGSSYNSPLHF. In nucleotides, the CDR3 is TGTGCCAGCAGTCGAAACGGACTGGGAAGCTCCTATAATTCACCCCTCCACTTT.

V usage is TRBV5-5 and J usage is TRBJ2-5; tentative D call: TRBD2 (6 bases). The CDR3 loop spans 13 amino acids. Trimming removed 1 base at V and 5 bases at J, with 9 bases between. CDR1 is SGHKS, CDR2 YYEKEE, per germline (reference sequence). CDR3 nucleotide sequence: TGTGCCAGCAGCTTGACTAGCAGGGAGACCCAGTACTTC. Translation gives CASSLTSRETQYF.

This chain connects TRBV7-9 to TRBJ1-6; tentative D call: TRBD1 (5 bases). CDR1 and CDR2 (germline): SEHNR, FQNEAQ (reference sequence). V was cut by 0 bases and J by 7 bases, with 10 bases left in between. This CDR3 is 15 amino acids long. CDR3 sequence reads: CASSLAGVRNSPLHF. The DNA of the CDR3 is TGTGCCAGCAGCTTAGCAGGGGTAAGGAATTCACCCCTCCACTTT.

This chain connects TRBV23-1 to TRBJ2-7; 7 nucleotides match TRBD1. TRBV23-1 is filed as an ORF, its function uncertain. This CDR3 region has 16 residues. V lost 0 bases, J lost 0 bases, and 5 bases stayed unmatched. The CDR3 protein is CASSQSPGQDSYEQYF. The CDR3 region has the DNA TGCGCCAGCAGTCAATCTCCAGGACAGGACTCCTACGAGCAGTACTTC.

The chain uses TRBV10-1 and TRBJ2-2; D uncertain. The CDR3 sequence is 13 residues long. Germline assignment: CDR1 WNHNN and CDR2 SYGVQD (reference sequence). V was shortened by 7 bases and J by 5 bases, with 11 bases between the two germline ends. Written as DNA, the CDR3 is TGCGCCAGCACACGCGAGGAGACCGGGGAGCTGTTTTTT. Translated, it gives CASTREETGELFF.

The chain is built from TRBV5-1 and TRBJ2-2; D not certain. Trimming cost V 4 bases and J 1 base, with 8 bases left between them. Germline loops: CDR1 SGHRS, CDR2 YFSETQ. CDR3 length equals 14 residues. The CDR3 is CASSPPLNTGELFF. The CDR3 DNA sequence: TGCGCCAGCAGCCCTCCGTTGAACACCGGGGAGCTGTTTTTT. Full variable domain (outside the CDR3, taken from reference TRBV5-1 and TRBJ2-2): KAGVTQTPRYLIKTRGQQVTLSCSPISGHRSVSWYQQTPGQGLQFLFEYFSETQRNKGNFPGRFSGRQFSNSRSEMNVSTLELGDSALYLCASSPPLNTGELFFGEGSRLTVL.

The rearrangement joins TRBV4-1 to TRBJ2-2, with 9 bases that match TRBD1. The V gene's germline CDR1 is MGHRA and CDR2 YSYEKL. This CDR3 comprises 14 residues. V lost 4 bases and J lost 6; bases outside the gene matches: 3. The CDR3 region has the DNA TGCGCCAGCAGCCCCCGACAGGGGGCCGGGGAGCTGTTTTTT. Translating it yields CASSPRQGAGELFF.

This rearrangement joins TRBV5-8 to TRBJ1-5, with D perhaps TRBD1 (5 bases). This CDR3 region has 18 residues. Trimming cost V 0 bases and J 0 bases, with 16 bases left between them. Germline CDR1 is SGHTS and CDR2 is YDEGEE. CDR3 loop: CASSLVVAGINSNQPQHF. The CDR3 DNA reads TGTGCCAGCAGCTTGGTTGTGGCAGGGATAAATAGCAATCAGCCCCAGCATTTT.